This T cell receptor (beta chain) was sequenced during a study of T cells in localized non-small cell lung cancer (dated by TCRdb to 2018 to 2021). Study-level background: Comparing tumors with uninvolved tumor-adjacent lungs, the study looked at the T cell repertoires of a few hundred patients with early-stage NSCLC. The cohort consisted of under 300 treatment-naive NSCLC patients whose localized lung tumors had been resected. Of the NSCLC patients, around 130 were male and 85 to 110 were female, and the mean age was about 69 years. Results the study describes overall, beyond this receptor: Since the design was exploratory, TCR variables were selected using unadjusted p-values with no false-discovery rate correction. Uninvolved tumor-adjacent lung showed the highest T cell clonality, higher than tumor, which suggests more focused antigenic responses in the uninvolved tumor-adjacent lung. Because multi-region tumor sequencing was not done, intratumor heterogeneity could not be ruled out. A median of 57 of the top 100 tumor clones turned up in the paired uninvolved adjacent lung, and 25 to 30 of those clones also ranked among the top 100 of that same adjacent lung. Higher blood T cell density associated with longer overall survival, while higher adjacent-lung clonality associated with shorter survival.

From the cysteine up to the phenylalanine, the CDR3 has a length of 15 residues. The kept DNA is CDR3 alone, 45 bases in frame from the first base. V lost 0 bases and J lost 4 bases, and the count of bases not matched to a germline gene is 4. The germline V gene specifies MDHEN as CDR1 and SYDVKM as CDR2. Of note for this clone: Its cognate antigen has yet to be identified. No much larger clonotype is one base removed from it; base qualities were not supplied.

TCR beta CDR3 regions were sequenced from DNA using the immunoSEQ Assay. For the original study's pipeline: T cell density was computed as TCR beta template counts normalized to usable DNA estimated by amplifying housekeeping genes. Richness was estimated with the preseqR package, extrapolating to 400,000 templates for PBMC samples and 120,000 templates for tissue samples. Clonality was taken to be one minus Pielou's evenness. To identify tissue-enriched TCRs, differential abundance testing was run on productive amino-acid clonotypes with a minimum total count of 5 and an alpha of 0.1. The Jaccard Index and the Morisita Overlap Index were used to quantify repertoire overlap between compartments. TCR beta CDR3s were clustered by GLIPH together with public tetramer-defined viral CDR3s, and at least three viral sequences plus V-gene enrichment were required for viral motifs. Sourced from immuneACCESS, this table was stored by TCRdb with only in-frame sequences that have V and J called. A share of the clones is absent; for the studies checked, an unresolved V gene accounts for under half, and the remainder has no known explanation. V, J and clone size are taken as reported in that table, and D and trimming were inferred from the DNA itself. The sample has about 36,000 clones on record, roughly 85% of them singletons. The biggest ten clones account for more than 7% of the sample.

At diagnosis, peripheral blood, uninvolved tumor-adjacent lung and tumor were collected and stored as a combination of fresh-frozen and FFPE material. For TCR repertoire profiling, blood samples were analyzed in the form of peripheral blood mononuclear cells. This sequence originates from a woman between 35 and 70 years old with stage I lung adenocarcinoma. The source was peripheral blood, collected before any cancer treatment. Here the chain combines TRBV28 and TRBJ2-3; the junction holds 7 bases that match TRBD1. This receptor carries the CDR3 CASSLWTGRADTQYF. The DNA sequence is given as TGTGCCAGCAGTTTATGGACAGGGAGAGCAGATACGCAGTATTTT.